Included here is one T cell receptor beta chain sequence, with context. This specimen comes from a study of T cell changes during pregnancy in multiple sclerosis. Germline V CDR1 and CDR2: SGHAT, FQNNGV. The CDR3 runs to 15 residues. The trim removed 3 bases at V and 4 bases at J, leaving 8 bases unmatched. Repertoires were generated with immunoSEQ multiplex PCR, while TCRdb's copy carries only in-frame clones and drops some. The sample has some 87,000 clones, around 96% seen once; the top ten hold 0.85% to 1.3%. Sequenced here: peripheral blood, sampled in the second trimester of pregnancy. The chain is built from TRBV11-2 and TRBJ2-7, with 8 bases identical to TRBD2. This receptor was obtained from a female donor with multiple sclerosis, enrolled in a pregnancy study. CDR3 bases: TGTGCCAGCAGCTTCTCAGCGGGAGTTTATTACGAGCAGTACTTC. Its protein product is CASSFSAGVYYEQYF.